This TCR beta chain emerged from a study of T cell responses to AZD1222 COVID-19 vaccine. Broader study findings: Across the whole spike, CD4 TCRs peaked at regions 160-218 and 743-854. Clonal diversity may have been underestimated in mostly white British donors.

This CDR3 region has 15 residues. Germline lookup yields CDR1 LGHDT and CDR2 YNNKEL (reference sequence). V dropped 1 base and J dropped 8; count of bases not matched to a gene: 9. The table came from immunoSEQ multiplex PCR; TCRdb's copy has only in-frame clones and leaves some out. The sample has fewer than 90,000 clones; around 90% are singletons. This clone was counted a single time. Its antigen is currently unknown. The input for sequencing was peripheral blood, taken 28 days after the second AZD1222 dose. The V and J genes are TRBV3-1 (or the pseudogene TRBV3-2) and TRBJ1-2, with 8 bases lining up with TRBD1. The source of this sequence is an adult who received the AZD1222 COVID-19 vaccine. In nucleotides, the CDR3 is TGTGCCAGCAGCCAAGTCAACAGGGGGACTTCCGGCTACACCTTC. Its protein is CASSQVNRGTSGYTF.